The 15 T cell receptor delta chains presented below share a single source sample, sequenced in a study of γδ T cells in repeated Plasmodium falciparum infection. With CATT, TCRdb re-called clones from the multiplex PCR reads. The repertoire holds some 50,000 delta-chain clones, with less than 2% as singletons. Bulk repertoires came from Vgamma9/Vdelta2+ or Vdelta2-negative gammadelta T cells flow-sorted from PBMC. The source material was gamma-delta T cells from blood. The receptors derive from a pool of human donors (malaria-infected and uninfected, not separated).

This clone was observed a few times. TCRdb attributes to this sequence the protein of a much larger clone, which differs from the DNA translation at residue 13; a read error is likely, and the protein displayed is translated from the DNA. Here the CDR3 DNA reads TGTGCCTGTGACTCCGTACTGGGGGATACGTTGAAACCCATCTTT. Translation gives CACDSVLGDTLKPIF. With the J gene uncalled, the V gene is TRDV2; the table's D call, TRDD3, was not checked against the DNA. The CDR3 length is 15 residues. The germline V gene has CDR1 GEAIGNYY and CDR2 EKD.

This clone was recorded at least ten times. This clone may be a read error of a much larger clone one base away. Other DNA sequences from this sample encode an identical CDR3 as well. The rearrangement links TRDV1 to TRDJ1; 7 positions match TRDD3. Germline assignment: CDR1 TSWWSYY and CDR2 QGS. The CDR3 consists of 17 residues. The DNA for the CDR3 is TGTGCCCTTGGGGACGTCCCTGGGGGTTTGTACACCGATAAACTCATCTTT. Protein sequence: CALGDVPGGLYTDKLIF.

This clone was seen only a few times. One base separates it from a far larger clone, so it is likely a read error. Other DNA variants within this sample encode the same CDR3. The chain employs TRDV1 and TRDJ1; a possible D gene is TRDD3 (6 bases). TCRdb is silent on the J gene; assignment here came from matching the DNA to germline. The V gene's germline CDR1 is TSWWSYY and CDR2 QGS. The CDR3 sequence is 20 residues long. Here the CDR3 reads CALGGPVLGWGKWCTDKLIF. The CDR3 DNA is TGCGCTCTTGGGGGGCCTGTCCTTGGCTGGGGAAAATGGTGCACCGATAAACTCATCTTT.

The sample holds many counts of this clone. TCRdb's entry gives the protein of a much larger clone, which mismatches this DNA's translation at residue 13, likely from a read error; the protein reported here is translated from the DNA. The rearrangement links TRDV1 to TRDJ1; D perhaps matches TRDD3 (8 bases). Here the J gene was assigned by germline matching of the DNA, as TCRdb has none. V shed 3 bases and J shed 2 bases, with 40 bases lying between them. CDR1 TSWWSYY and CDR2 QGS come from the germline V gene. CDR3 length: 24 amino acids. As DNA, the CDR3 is TGTGCTCTTGGGGATCGCAAGGCCTTCCTTTCCTCGCACTGGGGGTCCCGAGGAACCGATAAACTCATCTTT. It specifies CALGDRKAFLSSHWGSRGTDKLIF.

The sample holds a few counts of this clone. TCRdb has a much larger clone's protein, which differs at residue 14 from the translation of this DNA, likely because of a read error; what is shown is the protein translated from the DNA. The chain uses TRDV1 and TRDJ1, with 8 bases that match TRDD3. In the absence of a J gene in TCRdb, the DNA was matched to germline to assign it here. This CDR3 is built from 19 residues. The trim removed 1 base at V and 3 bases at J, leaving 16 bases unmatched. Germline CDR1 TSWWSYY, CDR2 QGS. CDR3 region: CALGEPTSGRGYYADKLIF. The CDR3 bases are TGTGCTCTTGGGGAACCCACCTCCGGGAGGGGATACTACGCCGATAAACTCATCTTT.

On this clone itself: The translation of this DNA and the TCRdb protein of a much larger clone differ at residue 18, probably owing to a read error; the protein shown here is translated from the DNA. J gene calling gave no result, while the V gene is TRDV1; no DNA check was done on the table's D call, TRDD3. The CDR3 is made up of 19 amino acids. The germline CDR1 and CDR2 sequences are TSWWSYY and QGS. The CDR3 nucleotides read TGTGCTCTTGGGGAACTTCCTCCCTCCCTCATGCTTCCCGAGAGGGGACTCACCTTT. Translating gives CALGELPPSLMLPERGLTF.

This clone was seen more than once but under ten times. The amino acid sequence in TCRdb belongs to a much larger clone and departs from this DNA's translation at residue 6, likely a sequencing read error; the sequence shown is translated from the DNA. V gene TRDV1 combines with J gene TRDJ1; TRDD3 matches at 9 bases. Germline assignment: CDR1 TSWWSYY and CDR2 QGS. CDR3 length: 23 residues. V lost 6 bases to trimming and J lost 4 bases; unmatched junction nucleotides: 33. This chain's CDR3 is CALGPFPSRKAYELGIRVDKLIF. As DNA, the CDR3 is TGTGCTCTTGGCCCATTCCCCAGCCGCAAAGCCTACGAGCTGGGGATACGCGTCGATAAACTCATCTTT.

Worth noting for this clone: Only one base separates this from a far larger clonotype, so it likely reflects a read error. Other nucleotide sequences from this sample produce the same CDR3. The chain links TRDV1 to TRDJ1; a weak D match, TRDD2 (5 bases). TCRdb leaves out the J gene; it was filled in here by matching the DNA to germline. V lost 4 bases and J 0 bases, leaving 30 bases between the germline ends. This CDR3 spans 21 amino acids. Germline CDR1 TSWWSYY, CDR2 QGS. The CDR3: CALGGLPTRNSGRRYTDKLIF. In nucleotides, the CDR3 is TGTGCTCTTGGGGGGCTCCCTACGAGAAACTCCGGGCGTCGTTACACCGATAAACTCATCTTT.

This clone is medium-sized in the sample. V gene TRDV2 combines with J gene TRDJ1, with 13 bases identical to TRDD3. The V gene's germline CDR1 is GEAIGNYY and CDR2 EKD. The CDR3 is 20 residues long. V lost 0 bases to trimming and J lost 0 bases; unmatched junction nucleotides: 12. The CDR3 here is CACDTVHWGIRDEYTDKLIF. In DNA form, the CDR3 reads TGTGCCTGTGACACCGTGCACTGGGGGATACGGGACGAGTACACCGATAAACTCATCTTT.

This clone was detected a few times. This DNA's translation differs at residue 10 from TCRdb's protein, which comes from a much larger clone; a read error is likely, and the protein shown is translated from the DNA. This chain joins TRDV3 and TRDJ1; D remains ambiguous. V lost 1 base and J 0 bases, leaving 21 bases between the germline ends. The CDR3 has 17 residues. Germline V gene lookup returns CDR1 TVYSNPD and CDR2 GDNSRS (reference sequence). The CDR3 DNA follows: TGTGCCTTTAAAGGACTGTGGAGGGGTGAGTACACCGATAAACTCATCTTT. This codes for CAFKGLWRGEYTDKLIF.

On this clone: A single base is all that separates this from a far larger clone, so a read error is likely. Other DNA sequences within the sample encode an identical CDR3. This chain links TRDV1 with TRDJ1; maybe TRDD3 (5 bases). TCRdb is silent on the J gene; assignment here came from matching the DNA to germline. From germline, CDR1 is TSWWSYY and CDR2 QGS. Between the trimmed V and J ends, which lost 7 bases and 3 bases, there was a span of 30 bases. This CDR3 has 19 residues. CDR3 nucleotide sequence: TGTGCTCTTGTCGGCGTAGGGATCTGGCGGTCCCTGGGCCCCGATAAACTCATCTTT. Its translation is CALVGVGIWRSLGPDKLIF.

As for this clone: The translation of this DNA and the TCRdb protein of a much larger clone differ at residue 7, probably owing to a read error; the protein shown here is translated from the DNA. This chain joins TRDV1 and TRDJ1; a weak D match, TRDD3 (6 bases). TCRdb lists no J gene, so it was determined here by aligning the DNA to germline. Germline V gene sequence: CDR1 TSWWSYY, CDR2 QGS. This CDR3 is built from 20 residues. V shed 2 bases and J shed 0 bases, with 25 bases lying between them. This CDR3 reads CALGESRSRSPGEYTDKLIF. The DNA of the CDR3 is TGTGCTCTTGGGGAATCGAGATCCCGCTCGCCTGGGGAGTACACCGATAAACTCATCTTT.

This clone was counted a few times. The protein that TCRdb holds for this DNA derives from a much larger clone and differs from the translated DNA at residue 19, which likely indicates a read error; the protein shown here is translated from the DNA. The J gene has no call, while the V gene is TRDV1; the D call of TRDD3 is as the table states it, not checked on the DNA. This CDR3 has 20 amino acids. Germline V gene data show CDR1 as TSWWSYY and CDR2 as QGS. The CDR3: CALGEPLRWYWGMRNDKLTF. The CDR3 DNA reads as TGTGCTCTTGGGGAACCACTTCGATGGTACTGGGGGATGCGGAACGATAAACTCACCTTT.

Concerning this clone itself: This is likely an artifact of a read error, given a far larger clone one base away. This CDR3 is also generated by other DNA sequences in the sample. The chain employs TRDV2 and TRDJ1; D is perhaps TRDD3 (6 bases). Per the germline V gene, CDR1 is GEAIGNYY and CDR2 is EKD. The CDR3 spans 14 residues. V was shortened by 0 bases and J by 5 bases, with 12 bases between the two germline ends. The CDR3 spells CACDTWGLPDKLIF. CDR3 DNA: TGTGCCTGTGACACCTGGGGGCTGCCGGATAAACTCATCTTT.

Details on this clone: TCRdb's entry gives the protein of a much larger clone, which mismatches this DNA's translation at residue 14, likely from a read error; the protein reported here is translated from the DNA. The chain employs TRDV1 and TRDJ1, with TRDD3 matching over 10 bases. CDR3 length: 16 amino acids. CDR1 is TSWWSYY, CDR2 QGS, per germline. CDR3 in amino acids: CALEEEGGYVADKPIF. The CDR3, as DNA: TGTGCTCTTGAAGAGGAAGGGGGATACGTCGCCGATAAACCCATCTTT.